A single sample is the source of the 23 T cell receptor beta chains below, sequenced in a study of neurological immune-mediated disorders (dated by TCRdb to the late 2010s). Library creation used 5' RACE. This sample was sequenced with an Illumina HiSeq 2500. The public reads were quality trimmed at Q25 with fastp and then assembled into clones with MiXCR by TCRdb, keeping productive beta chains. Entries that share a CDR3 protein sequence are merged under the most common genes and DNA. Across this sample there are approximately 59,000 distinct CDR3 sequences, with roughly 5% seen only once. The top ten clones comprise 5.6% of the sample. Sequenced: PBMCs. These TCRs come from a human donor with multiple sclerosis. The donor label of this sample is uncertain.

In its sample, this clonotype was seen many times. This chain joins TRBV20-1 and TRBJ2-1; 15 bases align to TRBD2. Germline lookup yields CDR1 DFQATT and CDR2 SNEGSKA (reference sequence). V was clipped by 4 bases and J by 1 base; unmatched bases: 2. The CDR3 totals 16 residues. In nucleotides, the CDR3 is TGCAGTGCTACTGGGACTAGCGGGGGGTCCTACAATGAGCAGTTCTTC. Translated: CSATGTSGGSYNEQFF.

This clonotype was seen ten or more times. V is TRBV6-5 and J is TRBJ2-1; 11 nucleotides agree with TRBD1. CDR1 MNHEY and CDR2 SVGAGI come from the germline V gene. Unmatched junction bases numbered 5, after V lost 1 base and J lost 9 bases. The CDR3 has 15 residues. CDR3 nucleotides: TGTGCCAGCAGTTACTGGGGACAGGGGGGAAGTGAGCAGTTCTTC. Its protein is CASSYWGQGGSEQFF.

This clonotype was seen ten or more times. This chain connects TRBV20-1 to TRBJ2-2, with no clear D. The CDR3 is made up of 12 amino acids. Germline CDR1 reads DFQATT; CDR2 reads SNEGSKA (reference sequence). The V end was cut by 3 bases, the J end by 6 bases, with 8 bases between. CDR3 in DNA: TGCAGTGCTAGGAACCAAGCCGGGGAGCTGTTTTTT. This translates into CSARNQAGELFF.

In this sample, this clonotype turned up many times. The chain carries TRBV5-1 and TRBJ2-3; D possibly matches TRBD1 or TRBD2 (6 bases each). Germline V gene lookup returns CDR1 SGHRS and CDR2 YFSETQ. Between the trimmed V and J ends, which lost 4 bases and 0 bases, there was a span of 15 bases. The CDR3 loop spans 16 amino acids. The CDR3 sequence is CASSPGGIRSTDTQYF. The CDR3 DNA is TGCGCCAGCAGCCCCGGGGGCATACGAAGCACAGATACGCAGTATTTT.

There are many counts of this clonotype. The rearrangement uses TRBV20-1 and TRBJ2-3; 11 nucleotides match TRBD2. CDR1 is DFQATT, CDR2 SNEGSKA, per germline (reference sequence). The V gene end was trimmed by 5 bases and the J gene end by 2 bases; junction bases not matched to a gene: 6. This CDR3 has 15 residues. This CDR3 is CSAGGTSGPTDTQYF. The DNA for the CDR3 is TGCAGTGCTGGGGGGACTAGCGGTCCCACAGATACGCAGTATTTT.

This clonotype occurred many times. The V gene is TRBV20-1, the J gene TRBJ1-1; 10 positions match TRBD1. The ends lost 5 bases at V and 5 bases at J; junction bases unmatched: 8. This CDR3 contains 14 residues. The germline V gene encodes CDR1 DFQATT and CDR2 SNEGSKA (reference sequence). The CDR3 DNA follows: TGCAGTGCTGACAGGGGGCTATCGGGAACTGAAGCTTTCTTT. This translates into CSADRGLSGTEAFF.

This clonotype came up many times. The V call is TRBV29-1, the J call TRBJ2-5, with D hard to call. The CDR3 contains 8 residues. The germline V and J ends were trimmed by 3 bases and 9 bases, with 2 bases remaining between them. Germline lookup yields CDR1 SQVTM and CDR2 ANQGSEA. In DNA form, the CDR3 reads TGCAGCGTTGACGCCCAGTACTTC. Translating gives CSVDAQYF.

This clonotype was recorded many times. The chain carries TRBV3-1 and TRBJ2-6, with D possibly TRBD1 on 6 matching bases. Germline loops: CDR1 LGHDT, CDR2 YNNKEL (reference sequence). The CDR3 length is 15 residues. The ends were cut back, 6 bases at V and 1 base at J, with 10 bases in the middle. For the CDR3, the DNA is TGTGCCAGCAGGAGCCAGGGGTCTGGGGCCAACGTCCTGACTTTC. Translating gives CASRSQGSGANVLTF. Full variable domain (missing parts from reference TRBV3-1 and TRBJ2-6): DTAVSQTPKYLVTQMGNDKSIKCEQNLGHDTMYWYKQDSKKFLKIMFSYNNKELIINETVPNRFSPKSPDKAHLNLHINSLELGDSAVYFCASRSQGSGANVLTFGAGSRLTVL.

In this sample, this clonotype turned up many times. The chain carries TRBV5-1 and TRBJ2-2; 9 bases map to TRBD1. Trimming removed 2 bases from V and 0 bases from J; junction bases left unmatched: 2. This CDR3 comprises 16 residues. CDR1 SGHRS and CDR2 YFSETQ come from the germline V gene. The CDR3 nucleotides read TGCGCCAGCAGCTTTGACAGGGGGTCGAACACCGGGGAGCTGTTTTTT. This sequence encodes CASSFDRGSNTGELFF.

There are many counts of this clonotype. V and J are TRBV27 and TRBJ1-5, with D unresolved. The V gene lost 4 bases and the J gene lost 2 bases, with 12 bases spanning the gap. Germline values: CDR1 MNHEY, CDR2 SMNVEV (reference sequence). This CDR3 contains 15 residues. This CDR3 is CASSSLARGNQPQHF. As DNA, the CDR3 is TGTGCCAGCAGTTCCCTGGCGCGTGGCAATCAGCCCCAGCATTTT.

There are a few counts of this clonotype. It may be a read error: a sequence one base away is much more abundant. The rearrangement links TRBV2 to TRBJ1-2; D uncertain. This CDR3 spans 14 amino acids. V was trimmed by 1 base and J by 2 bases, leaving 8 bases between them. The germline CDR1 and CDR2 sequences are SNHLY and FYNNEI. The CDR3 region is CASSEVVGNYGYTF. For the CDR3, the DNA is TGTGCCAGCAGTGAAGTGGTAGGGAACTATGGCTACACCTTC.

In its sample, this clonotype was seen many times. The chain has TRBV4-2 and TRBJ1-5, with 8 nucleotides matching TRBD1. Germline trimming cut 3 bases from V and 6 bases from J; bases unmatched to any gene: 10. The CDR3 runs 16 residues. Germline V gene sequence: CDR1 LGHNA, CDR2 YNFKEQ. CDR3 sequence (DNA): TGTGCCAGCAGCCAGGCTCAGGGGGCGCGGGGTCAGCCCCAGCATTTT. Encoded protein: CASSQAQGARGQPQHF.

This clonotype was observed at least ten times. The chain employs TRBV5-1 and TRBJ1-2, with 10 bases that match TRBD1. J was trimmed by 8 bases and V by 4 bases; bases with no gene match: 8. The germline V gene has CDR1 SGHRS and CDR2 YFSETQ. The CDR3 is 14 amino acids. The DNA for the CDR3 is TGCGCCAGCAGCCGCGGGACAGGGGAAGGAGGCTACACCTTC. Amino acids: CASSRGTGEGGYTF.

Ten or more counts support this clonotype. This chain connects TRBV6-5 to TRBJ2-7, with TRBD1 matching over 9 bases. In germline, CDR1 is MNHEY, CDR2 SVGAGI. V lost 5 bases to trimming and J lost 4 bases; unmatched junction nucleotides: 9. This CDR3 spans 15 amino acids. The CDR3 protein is CASSAPGQGRYEQYF. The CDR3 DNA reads TGTGCCAGCAGTGCTCCGGGACAGGGAAGGTACGAGCAGTACTTC.

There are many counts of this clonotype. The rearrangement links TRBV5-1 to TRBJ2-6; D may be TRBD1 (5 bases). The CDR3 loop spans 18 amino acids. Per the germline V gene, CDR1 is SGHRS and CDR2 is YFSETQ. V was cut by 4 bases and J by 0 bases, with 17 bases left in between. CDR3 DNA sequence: TGCGCCAGCAGCGGACGGGCAGGGTCAAGCTCTGGGGCCAACGTCCTGACTTTC. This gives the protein CASSGRAGSSSGANVLTF.

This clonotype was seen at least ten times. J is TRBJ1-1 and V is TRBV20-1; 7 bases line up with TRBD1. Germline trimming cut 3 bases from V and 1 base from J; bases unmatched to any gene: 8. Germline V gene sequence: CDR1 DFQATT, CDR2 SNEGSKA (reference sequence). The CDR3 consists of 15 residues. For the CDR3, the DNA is TGCAGTGCTAGGGAACAGGGGTACTCGAACACTGAAGCTTTCTTT. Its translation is CSAREQGYSNTEAFF.

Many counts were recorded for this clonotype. The CDR3: CASSPELIAGRQDTQYF. CDR3 bases: TGCGCCAGCAGCCCGGAGCTAATAGCGGGGAGGCAAGATACGCAGTATTTT. V and J are TRBV5-1 and TRBJ2-3; 8 nucleotides align to TRBD2. Germline assignment: CDR1 SGHRS and CDR2 YFSETQ. The CDR3 extends over 17 amino acids. The V segment lost 4 bases and the J segment 5 bases; nucleotides outside the gene matches: 15.

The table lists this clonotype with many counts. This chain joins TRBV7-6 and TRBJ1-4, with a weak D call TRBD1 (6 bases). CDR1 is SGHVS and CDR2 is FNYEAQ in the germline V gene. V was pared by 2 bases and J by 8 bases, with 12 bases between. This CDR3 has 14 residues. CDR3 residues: CASSLRGLGEKLFF. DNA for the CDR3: TGTGCCAGCAGCTTACGGGGGCTGGGGGAAAAACTGTTTTTT.

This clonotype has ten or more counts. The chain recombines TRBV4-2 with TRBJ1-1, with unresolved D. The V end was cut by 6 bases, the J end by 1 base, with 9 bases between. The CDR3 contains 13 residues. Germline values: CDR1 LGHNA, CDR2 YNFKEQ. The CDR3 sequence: CASSPTENTEAFF. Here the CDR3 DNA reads TGTGCCAGCAGTCCAACAGAGAACACTGAAGCTTTCTTT.

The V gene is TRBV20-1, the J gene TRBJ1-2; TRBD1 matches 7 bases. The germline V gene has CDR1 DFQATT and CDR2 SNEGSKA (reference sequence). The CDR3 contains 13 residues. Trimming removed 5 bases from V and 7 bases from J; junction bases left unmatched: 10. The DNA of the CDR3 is TGCAGTGCTCCCCTACAGGGGTCGGCTGGCTACACCTTC. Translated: CSAPLQGSAGYTF.

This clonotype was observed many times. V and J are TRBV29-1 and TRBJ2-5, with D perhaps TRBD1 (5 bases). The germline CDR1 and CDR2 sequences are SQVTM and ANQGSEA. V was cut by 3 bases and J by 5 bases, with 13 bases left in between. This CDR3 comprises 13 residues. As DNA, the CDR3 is TGCAGCGTTGACCGACAGTTGGGTGAGACCCAGTACTTC. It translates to CSVDRQLGETQYF. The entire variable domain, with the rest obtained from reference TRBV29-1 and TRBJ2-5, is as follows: SAVISQKPSRDICQRGTSLTIQCQVDSQVTMMFWYRQQPGQSLTLIATANQGSEATYESGFVIDKFPISRPNLTFSTLTVSNMSPEDSSIYLCSVDRQLGETQYFGPGTRLLVL.

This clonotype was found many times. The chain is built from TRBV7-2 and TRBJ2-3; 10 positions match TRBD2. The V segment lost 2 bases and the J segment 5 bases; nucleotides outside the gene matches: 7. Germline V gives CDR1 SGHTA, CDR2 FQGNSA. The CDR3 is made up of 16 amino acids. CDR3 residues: CASSLTSGGARDTQYF. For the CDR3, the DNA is TGTGCCAGCAGCTTAACGAGCGGGGGGGCGAGAGATACGCAGTATTTT. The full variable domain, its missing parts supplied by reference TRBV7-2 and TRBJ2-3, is GAGVSQSPSNKVTEKGKDVELRCDPISGHTALYWYRQSLGQGLEFLIYFQGNSAPDKSGLPSDRFSAERTGGSVSTLTIQRTQQEDSAVYLCASSLTSGGARDTQYFGPGTRLTVL.

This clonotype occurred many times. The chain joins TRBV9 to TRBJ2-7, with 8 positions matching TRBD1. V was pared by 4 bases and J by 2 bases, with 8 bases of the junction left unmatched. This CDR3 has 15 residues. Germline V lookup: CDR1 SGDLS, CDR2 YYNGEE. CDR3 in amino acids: CASSPGQGGPYEQYF. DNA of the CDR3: TGTGCCAGCAGCCCCGGACAGGGAGGACCCTACGAGCAGTACTTC.